This T cell receptor beta chain was profiled in a study of early T cells in non-severe SARS-CoV-2 infection. The germline V gene has CDR1 SEHNR and CDR2 FQNEAQ (reference sequence). This CDR3 is built from 16 residues. V trimming: 5 bases; J trimming: 6 bases; junction bases outside the gene matches: 16. In TCRdb, the 5' RACE reads were re-called with MiXCR into one record per CDR3 protein. The data hold 35,000 to 40,000 distinct CDR3 sequences, with roughly 5.3% observed a single time. The sequenced sample consisted of whole blood. The chain employs TRBV7-9 and TRBJ2-7; 7 nucleotides align to TRBD1. This TCR was sampled from an adult who was a healthcare worker with PCR-confirmed SARS-CoV-2 infection or an uninfected control (not recorded which). The CDR3 region has the DNA TGTGCCAGCAGCCCCCAGACAGGGTCCCCCTCGGGCGAGCAGTACTTC. The encoded protein is CASSPQTGSPSGEQYF.